The TCR beta chain described here comes from a study of blood T cell repertoires in COVID-19 (dated by TCRdb to about 2020). Background for the entire study: The collaborator samples originated in the United States, Italy and Spain and spanned the acute and convalescent phases of COVID-19. Samples were obtained from the ongoing ImmuneRACE study (first 160 participants) and from 1,200 or so subjects provided by 6 global collaborators. HLA class I and class II types, where available, came from metadata supplied by the sample provider rather than from assay-based typing. The repertoires were released in a freely available public database meant as a resource for research on the immune response to SARS-CoV-2. Subjects who had been exposed to COVID-19, were actively infected with it, or had recovered from it provided the deeply sampled blood TCRbeta repertoires that made up the dataset. The sample metadata nearly always contained a de-identified subject ID, COVID-19 status, age in years and sex. The material from the prospective study consisted of cDNA or gDNA derived from T cells, B-cell-depleted T cells, or PBMCs.

As to this clone: The antigen it recognizes is unknown. Per-base qualities were not stored, and no clone one base away is much larger.

Including the terminal cysteine and phenylalanine, the CDR3 comprises 11 residues. The only DNA kept is the CDR3, 33 bases in frame from the first base. Trimming takes 8 bases from V and 5 bases from J, and the germline ends sit 9 bases apart. Reading the germline V gene gives CDR1 ENHRY and CDR2 SYGVKD. Points the paper makes about the study in general: Clinical and demographic metadata were provided uncurated, with the amount varying by source and participant.

Each collaborating institution followed its own protocols to collect whole blood in K2EDTA tubes. For TCRbeta analysis, collaborator samples were shipped as frozen whole blood, as isolated PBMCs, or as DNA extracted from either sample type. The immunoSEQ Assay, a bias-controlled multiplex PCR, was used to amplify TCRbeta CDR3 regions from genomic DNA. The study's processing was this. The number of nucleated cells in each sample was estimated by amplification of reference gene primers within the assay. To quantify the absolute abundance of each unique TCRbeta CDR3 rearrangement, sequence reads were collapsed and filtered. For each sample, productive Simpson clonality was calculated by taking the square root of Simpson's diversity index across productive rearrangements. TCRdb retrieved this table from immuneACCESS and kept in-frame rearrangements only. Not all clones are present; in checked studies, unresolved V genes account for under half, and no reason is known for the remainder. Clone size and the V and J calls come from that table; the DNA yielded D and trimming. Counted in this sample were around 310,000 clones; approximately 90% of them appeared once. The leading ten clones occupy under 4.5% of the sample.

The TCR sequence derives from a woman in her fifties or sixties with active or convalescent COVID-19. Here the chain combines TRBV10-3 and TRBJ1-1, with no reliable assignment of the D segment. Sequenced: peripheral blood. Read as DNA, the sequence is TGTGCCATCGGAGGAGGTACTGAAGCTTTCTTT. The encoded protein is CAIGGGTEAFF.